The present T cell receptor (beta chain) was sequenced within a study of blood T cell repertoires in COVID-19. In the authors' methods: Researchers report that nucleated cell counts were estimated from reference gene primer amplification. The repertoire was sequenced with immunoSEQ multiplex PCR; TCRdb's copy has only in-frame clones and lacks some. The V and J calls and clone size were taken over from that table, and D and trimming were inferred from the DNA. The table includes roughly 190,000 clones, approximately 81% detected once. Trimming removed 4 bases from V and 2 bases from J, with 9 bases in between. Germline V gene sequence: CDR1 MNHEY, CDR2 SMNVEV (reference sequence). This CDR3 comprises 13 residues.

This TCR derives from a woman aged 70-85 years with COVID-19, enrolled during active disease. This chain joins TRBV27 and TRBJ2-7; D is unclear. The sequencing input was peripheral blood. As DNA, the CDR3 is TGTGCCAGCAGTTGGGCACCTACCTACGAGCAGTACTTC. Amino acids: CASSWAPTYEQYF.